This TCR beta chain was found in a study of identical twins. CDR1 SGHAT and CDR2 FQNNGV come from the germline V gene. There are 17 residues in the CDR3. V dropped 4 bases and J dropped 2; count of bases not matched to a gene: 11. Using its own MiXCR run on the 5' RACE reads, TCRdb lists one record per CDR3 protein. The data hold around 1.7 million distinct CDR3 sequences, with around 29% observed a single time. In regard to this clonotype: Its antigen is unknown.

Study-wide results and limits: Conclusions rested on cross-sectional statistics rather than following the same donors. Alpha sequences that were out-of-frame and twin-shared showed an excess of low generation probability.

The donors were all healthy and Caucasian. The sample taken for sequencing was cord blood. The source of this sequence is a newborn girl in good health. The genes are TRBV11-2 and TRBJ2-7; 10 nucleotides line up with TRBD2. CDR3 sequence (DNA): TGTGCCAGCAGCTCCCCAATGACTAGCGGGCATACCTACGAGCAGTACTTC. Its translation is CASSSPMTSGHTYEQYF.